This T cell receptor (beta chain) emerged from a study of T cell changes during pregnancy in multiple sclerosis. Profiled with immunoSEQ multiplex PCR; TCRdb holds only in-frame clones, not every one. The repertoire has 76,000 or so clones, approximately 92% of them found once; the top ten carry around 0.7%. The sequence was collected from a female donor in good health, enrolled as a control in a pregnancy study. This specimen consisted of peripheral blood, obtained in the second trimester of pregnancy.

The CDR3 loop is CASRPSVRNTEAFF. The CDR3 region has the DNA TGTGCCAGCAGACCCAGCGTGAGGAACACTGAAGCTTTCTTT. V is TRBV6-6 and J is TRBJ1-1; D gene ambiguous. The CDR3 runs 14 residues. Germline CDR1 and CDR2: MNHNY and SVGAGI (reference sequence). V lost 6 bases and J 1 base, leaving 12 bases between the germline ends.